The sequence of this T cell receptor (beta chain) was determined in a study of blood T cell repertoires in COVID-19. V lost 3 bases and J 4 bases, leaving 19 bases between the germline ends. CDR3 length: 16 amino acids. Germline V gene data show CDR1 as SGHRS and CDR2 as YFSETQ. The protocol was immunoSEQ multiplex PCR, while the TCRdb copy is restricted to in-frame clones and leaves out a portion. The sample holds about 300,000 clones, under 90% seen once. Sequencing was performed on peripheral blood. The chain employs TRBV5-1 and TRBJ1-1; maybe TRBD1 (6 bases). The source is a woman aged 50 to 60 who had recovered from COVID-19. CDR3 loop: CASSSYRDRKGTEAFF. The CDR3 region has the DNA TGCGCCAGCAGCTCTTACCGCGACAGGAAGGGCACTGAAGCTTTCTTT.